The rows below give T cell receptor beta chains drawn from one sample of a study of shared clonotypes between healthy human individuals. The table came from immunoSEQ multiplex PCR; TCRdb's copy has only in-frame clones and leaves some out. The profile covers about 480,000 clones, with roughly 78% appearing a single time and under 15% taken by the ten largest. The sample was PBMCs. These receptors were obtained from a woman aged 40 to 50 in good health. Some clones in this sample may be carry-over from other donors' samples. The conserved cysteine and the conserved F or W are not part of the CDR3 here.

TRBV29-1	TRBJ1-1	SVDGKATEAF
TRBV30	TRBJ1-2	AWSLGRRGYT
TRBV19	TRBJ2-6	ASSFTYSGANVLT
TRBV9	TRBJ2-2	ASSVLGLAGVETGELF
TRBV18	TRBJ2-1	ASSHGRENEQF
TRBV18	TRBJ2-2	ASSQPSLGGELF
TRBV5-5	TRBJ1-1	ASSRRDRENTEAF
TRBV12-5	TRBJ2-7	ASGLSSRDRVYEQY
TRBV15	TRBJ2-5	ATSRDRGQGTETQY
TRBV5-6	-	ASSLQGLSHEQY
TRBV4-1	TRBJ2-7	ASSPGLSYEQY
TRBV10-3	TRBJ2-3	AIGARGGDTQY
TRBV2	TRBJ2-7	ASSLGQGDYEQY
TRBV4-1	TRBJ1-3	ASSQGGGRSGNTIY
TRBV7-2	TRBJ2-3	ASSLGRSFTDTQY
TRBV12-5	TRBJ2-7	ASGHPSSYEQY
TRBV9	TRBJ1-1	ASSVAGSTEAF
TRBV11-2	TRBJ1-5	ASSDRVGDQPQH
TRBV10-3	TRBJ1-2	ATISTPDSSAGGYT
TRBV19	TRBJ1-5	ASSRRGVGNQPQH
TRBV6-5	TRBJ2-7	ASSYMTGGRDEQY
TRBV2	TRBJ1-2	ASSDWDSTNYGYT
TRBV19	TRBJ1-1	ASSGTVGREAF
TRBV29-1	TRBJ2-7	SVGQGAAYEQY
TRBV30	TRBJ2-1	AWSAGLVDEQF
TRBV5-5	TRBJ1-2	ASRLGTDNYGYT
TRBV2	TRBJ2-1	ASASGTSLNNEQF
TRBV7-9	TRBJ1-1	ASSPSDRGQTNTEAF
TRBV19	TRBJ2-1	ASSIVAGDGNEQF
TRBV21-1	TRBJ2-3	AGRRSRTDTQY
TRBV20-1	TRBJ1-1	SASPGTEAF
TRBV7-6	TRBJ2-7	ASSLAGFYEQY
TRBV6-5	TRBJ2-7	ASSYRDRGPRYEQY
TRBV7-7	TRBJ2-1	ASSLAGRDEQF
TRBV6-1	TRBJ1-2	ASSTGQPSYGYT
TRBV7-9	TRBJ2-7	ASSFTDREQY
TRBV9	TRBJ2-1	ASSVRVAPYNEQF
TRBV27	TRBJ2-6	ASSLLGLPSGANVLT
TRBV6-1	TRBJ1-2	ASSEGEGYLSLSYGYT
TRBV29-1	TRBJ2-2	SVEVGLALTGELF
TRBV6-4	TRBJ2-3	ASSPAGDGKDTQY
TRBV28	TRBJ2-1	ASSFRQGRNEQF
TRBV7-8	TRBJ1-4	ASSRGRTHEKLF
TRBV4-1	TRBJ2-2	ASSQALRTSGRVDTGELF
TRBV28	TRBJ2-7	ASSSLGQGTGLSYEQY
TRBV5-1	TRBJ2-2	ASSFTSGLTGELF
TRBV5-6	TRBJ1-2	ASSLELGYT